The present TCR beta chain was sequenced within a study of T cell responses to AZD1222 COVID-19 vaccine. Study observations and caveats: AZD1222 recipients seropositive at baseline numbered only 5 to 7. Females outnumbered males among donors, who were mostly white British; clonal diversity was possibly underestimated.

With regard to this clone: Its specificity is unknown.

Here immunoSEQ multiplex PCR was the method, and the copy in TCRdb shows in-frame clones only, minus some. The table has tens of thousands of clones, roughly 88% seen once. This CDR3 contains 13 residues. The J segment lost 1 base and the V segment lost 4 bases, leaving 0 bases of the junction unmatched. CDR1 is SEHNR and CDR2 is FQNEAQ in the germline V gene (reference sequence). The sequencing used peripheral blood, collected 28 days after the second AZD1222 dose. The TCR comes from an adult who received the AZD1222 COVID-19 vaccine. J is TRBJ1-1 and V is TRBV7-9, with TRBD1 matching 7 bases. The CDR3 bases are TGTGCCAGCAGCTGGGACAGGAACACTGAAGCTTTCTTT. It translates to CASSWDRNTEAFF.